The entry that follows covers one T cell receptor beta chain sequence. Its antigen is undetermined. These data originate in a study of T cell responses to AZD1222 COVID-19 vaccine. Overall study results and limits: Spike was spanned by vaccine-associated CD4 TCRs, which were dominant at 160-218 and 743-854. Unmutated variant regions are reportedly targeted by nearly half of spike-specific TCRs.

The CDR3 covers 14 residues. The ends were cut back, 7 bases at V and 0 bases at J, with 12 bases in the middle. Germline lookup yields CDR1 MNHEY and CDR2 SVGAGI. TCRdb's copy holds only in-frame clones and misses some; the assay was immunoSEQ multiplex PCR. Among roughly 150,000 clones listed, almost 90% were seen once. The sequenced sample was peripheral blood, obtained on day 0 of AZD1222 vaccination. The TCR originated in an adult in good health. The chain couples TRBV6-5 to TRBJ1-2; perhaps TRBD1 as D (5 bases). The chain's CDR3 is CASNRDQANYGYTF. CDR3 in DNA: TGTGCCAGCAATCGGGACCAAGCTAACTATGGCTACACCTTC.